The 4 T cell receptor beta chains below come from one sample, sequenced in a study of T-cell reconstitution after alpha-beta-depleted transplantation in children. Unique molecular identifiers featured in how the TCRbeta library was prepared. One entry per CDR3 protein, called by TCRdb with MiXCR from the PCR reads. The sample contains over 450,000 distinct CDR3 sequences, roughly a tenth of which appear only once. The sequences come from PBMCs, collected before TCRalphabeta/CD19-depleted stem cell transplant. The receptors were gathered from a child aged 2-15 years with inherited bone marrow failure, due to receive a stem cell transplant.

V and J are TRBV27 and TRBJ1-5, with a possible D match to TRBD1 (6 bases). CDR3 length equals 14 residues. Germline V gene data show CDR1 as MNHEY and CDR2 as SMNVEV (reference sequence). V was pared by 5 bases and J by 6 bases, with 14 bases between. CDR3: CASSPQGIVQPQHF. The DNA for the CDR3 is TGTGCCAGCAGTCCCCAGGGGATCGTTCAGCCCCAGCATTTT.

This clonotype was seen ten or more times. This chain links TRBV20-1 with TRBJ2-1; TRBD2 aligns across 8 bases. The CDR3 runs to 16 residues. J lost 4 bases, V lost 0 bases, and 8 bases had no gene match. CDR1 is DFQATT, CDR2 SNEGSKA, per germline (reference sequence). The chain's CDR3 is CSARDKVGRAYNEQFF. In nucleotides, the CDR3 is TGCAGTGCTAGAGATAAGGTCGGGAGGGCTTACAATGAGCAGTTCTTC.

This clonotype was observed a few times. V is TRBV5-1 and J is TRBJ2-1, with 10 bases fitting TRBD2. CDR1 and CDR2 from the germline V gene are SGHRS and YFSETQ. The V and J ends lost 4 bases and 2 bases, in that order; junction bases with no gene match: 6. This CDR3 has 16 residues. DNA for the CDR3: TGCGCCAGCAGCAGAACTAGCGGGAACGCCTACAATGAGCAGTTCTTC. Translated, it gives CASSRTSGNAYNEQFF. Full variable domain (remainder filled in from reference TRBV5-1 and TRBJ2-1): KAGVTQTPRYLIKTRGQQVTLSCSPISGHRSVSWYQQTPGQGLQFLFEYFSETQRNKGNFPGRFSGRQFSNSRSEMNVSTLELGDSALYLCASSRTSGNAYNEQFFGPGTRLTVL.

This clonotype occurred a few times. The chain uses TRBV7-9 and TRBJ2-1; maybe TRBD2 (6 bases). Trimming cost V 5 bases and J 8 bases, with 16 bases left between them. This CDR3 has 14 amino acids. Germline lookup yields CDR1 SEHNR and CDR2 FQNEAQ (reference sequence). DNA of the CDR3: TGTGCCAGCAGCCGGCGGGAAAGTCGGGATGAGCAGTTCTTC. Translated: CASSRRESRDEQFF.